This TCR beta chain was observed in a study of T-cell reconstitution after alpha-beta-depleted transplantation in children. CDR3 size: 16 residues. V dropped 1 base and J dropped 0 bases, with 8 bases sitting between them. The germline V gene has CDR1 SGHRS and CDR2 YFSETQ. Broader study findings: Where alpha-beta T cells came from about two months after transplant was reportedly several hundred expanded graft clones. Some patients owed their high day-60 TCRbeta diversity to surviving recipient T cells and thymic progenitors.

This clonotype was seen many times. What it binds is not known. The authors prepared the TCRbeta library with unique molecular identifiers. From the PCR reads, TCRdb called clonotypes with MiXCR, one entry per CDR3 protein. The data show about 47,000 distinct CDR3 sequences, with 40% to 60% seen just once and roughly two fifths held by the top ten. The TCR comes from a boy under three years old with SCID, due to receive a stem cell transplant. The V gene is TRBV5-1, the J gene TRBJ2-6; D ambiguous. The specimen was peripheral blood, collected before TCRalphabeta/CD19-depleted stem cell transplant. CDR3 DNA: TGCGCCAGCAGCTTGTATCCCATCTCTGGGGCCAACGTCCTGACTTTC. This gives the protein CASSLYPISGANVLTF.